Sequencing of this T cell receptor beta chain was carried out in a study of T cells after yellow fever vaccination. Template switching by 5'RACE produced TCR cDNA, adding a universal primer site and UMIs. One entry per CDR3 protein results from TCRdb running MiXCR on the 5' RACE reads. The repertoire holds about 350,000 distinct CDR3 sequences, with roughly 4.3% as singletons. Whole-study findings and limits: Among primary-vaccination clones, most reappeared after the booster, at roughly 95% for CD4 and roughly 90% for CD8. The secondary T-cell response peaked on day 5, not day 15, but was weaker.

V lost 7 bases and J 2 bases, leaving 11 bases between the germline ends. The CDR3 sequence is 13 residues long. CDR1 and CDR2 from the germline V gene are KGHDR and SFDVKD. Regarding this clonotype: Its antigen is not known.

This chain links TRBV24-1 with TRBJ2-7, with D possibly matching TRBD1 (6 bases). This TCR came from a man aged 18 to 30 who received the YFV17D yellow fever vaccine. The sample consisted of PBMCs, taken 5 days after the yellow fever booster vaccination. This CDR3 reads CATSPGQAYEQYF. CDR3 DNA sequence: TGTGCCACCAGCCCGGGACAAGCCTACGAGCAGTACTTC.